The clone carrying this T cell receptor (beta chain) was counted between two and nine times. The CDR3 spans 17 residues. The V end was cut by 0 bases, the J end by 0 bases, with 12 bases between. Per germline, CDR1 LGHDT and CDR2 YNNKEL (reference sequence). This sample is part of a study of blood T cell repertoires in COVID-19. Overall study context: Samples taken during acute and convalescent COVID-19 were collected in the United States, Italy and Spain. PBMCs, B-cell-depleted T cells, or T cells were the source of the cDNA or gDNA that made up the material.

In the original processing: Amplified reference gene primers provided the basis for estimating nucleated cell counts. Generated by immunoSEQ multiplex PCR, the TCRdb table keeps only in-frame clones and is missing some. For V, J and clone size, that table is used; D and trimming come from the DNA. The sample records roughly 150,000 clones, roughly 87% being singletons. The specimen sequenced was peripheral blood. This chain links TRBV3-1 (or the pseudogene TRBV3-2) with TRBJ1-3; D gene uncertain. The clonotype was recovered from a human donor in a cohort sampled during active COVID-19. CDR3 DNA: TGTGCCAGCAGCCAAGATCCCGGGTCTCACTCTGGAAACACCATATATTTT. Protein product: CASSQDPGSHSGNTIYF.